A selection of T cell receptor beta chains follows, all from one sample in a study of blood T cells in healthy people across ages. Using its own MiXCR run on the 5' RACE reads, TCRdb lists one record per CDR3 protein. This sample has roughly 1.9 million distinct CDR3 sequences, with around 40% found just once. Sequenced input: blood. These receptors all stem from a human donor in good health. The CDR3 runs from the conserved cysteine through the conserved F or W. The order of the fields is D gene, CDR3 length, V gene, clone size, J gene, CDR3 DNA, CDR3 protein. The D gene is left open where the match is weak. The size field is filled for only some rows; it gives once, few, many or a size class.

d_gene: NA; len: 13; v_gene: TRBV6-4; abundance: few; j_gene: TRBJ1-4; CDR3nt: TGTGCCAGCTCGGCGGAAGAGGATGAAAAACTGTTTTTT; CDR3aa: CASSAEEDEKLFF
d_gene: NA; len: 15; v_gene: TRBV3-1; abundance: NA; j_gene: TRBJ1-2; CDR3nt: TGTGCCAGCAGCCAGGGGGCGGCGAGGAACTATGGCTACACCTTC; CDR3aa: CASSQGAARNYGYTF
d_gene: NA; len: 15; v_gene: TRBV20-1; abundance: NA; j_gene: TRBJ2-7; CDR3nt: TGCAGTGCTGGCCCCTCAGGAGCTGTAATCTACGAGCAGTACTTC; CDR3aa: CSAGPSGAVIYEQYF
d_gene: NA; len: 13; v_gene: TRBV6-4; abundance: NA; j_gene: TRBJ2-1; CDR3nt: TGTGCCAGCAGTAGGACGAGGGGGAATGAGCAGTTCTTC; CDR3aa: CASSRTRGNEQFF
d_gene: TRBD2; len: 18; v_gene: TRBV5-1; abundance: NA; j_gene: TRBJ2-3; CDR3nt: TGCGCCAGCAGATCACAACGGACTAGCCTTACTAGCACAGATACGCAGTATTTT; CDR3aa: CASRSQRTSLTSTDTQYF
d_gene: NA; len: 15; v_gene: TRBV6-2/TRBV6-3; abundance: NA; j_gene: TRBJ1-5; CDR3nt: TGTGCCAGCAGTTCCCGGGGGTCGGGCAATCAGCCCCAGCATTTT; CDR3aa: CASSSRGSGNQPQHF
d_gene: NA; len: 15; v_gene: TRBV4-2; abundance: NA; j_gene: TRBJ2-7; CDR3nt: TGTGCCAGCAGCCAAGAGAGTGGTCTGACAGGCGAGCAGTACTTC; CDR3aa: CASSQESGLTGEQYF
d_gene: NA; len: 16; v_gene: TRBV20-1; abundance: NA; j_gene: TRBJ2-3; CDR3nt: TGCAGTGCCACCCGGGACAAATCGAGGTCCACAGATACGCAGTATTTT; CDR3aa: CSATRDKSRSTDTQYF
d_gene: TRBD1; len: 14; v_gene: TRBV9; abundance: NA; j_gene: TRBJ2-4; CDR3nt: TGTGCCAGCAGCTTTCGACAGGGGGGGGACATTCAGTACTTC; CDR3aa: CASSFRQGGDIQYF
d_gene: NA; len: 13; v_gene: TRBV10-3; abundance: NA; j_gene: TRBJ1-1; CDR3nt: TGTGCCATCAGCGGGTCCCAGAACACTGAAGCTTTCTTT; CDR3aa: CAISGSQNTEAFF
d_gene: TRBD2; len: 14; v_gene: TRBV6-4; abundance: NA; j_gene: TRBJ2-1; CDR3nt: TGTGCCAGCAGTGCTAGCGGGGGCCCGAATGAGCAGTTCTTC; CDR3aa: CASSASGGPNEQFF
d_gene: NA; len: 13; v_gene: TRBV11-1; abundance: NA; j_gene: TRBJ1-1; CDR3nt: TGTGCCAGCAGCTTCAGGGAATCAGTAATGGCTTTCTTT; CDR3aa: CASSFRESVMAFF
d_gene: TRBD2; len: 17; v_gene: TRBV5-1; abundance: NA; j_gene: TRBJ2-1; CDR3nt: TGCGCCAGCAGCTTGTTTCCCCACAGCGGGGGGGCCTTAGAGCAGTTCTTC; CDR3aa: CASSLFPHSGGALEQFF
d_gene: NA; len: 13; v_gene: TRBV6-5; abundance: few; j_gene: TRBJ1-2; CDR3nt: TGTGCCAGCAGTGAGACAGGAGGCCATGGCTACACCTTC; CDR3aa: CASSETGGHGYTF